This T cell receptor beta chain was captured by sequencing in a study of blood T cell repertoires in COVID-19. The germline V gene has CDR1 MNHEY and CDR2 SVGAGI. Germline trimming cut 7 bases from V and 8 bases from J; bases unmatched to any gene: 6. This CDR3 spans 13 amino acids. The table came from immunoSEQ multiplex PCR; TCRdb's copy has only in-frame clones and leaves some out. Of some 96,000 clones in the sample, 83% were seen once. V and J are TRBV6-5 and TRBJ1-1, with TRBD1 matching over 11 bases. Sequences were obtained from peripheral blood. This clonotype originated in a human donor in a cohort sampled during active COVID-19. The CDR3 is CASTERDRGEAFF. The CDR3 nucleotides are TGTGCCAGCACCGAGAGGGACAGGGGGGAAGCTTTCTTT.